This TCR beta chain was captured in a study of response to subunit inactivated influenza vaccine. TCRdb re-called the RT-PCR reads with MiXCR, one entry per CDR3 protein. In the table there are more than 250,000 distinct CDR3 sequences, 20% to 25% of which are singletons. With V trimmed by 4 bases and J by 1 base, 10 bases remained unmatched. The germline gives CDR1 SEHNR, CDR2 FQNEAQ (reference sequence). The CDR3 is 17 amino acids. The rearrangement uses TRBV7-9 and TRBJ2-1; 7 positions match TRBD2. The receptor comes from a man in his fifties or sixties who received an inactivated influenza vaccine. Specimen: PBMCs from blood, collected roughly 20 months after vaccination. The DNA of the CDR3 is TGTGCCAGCAGCTCCGTTGGGGGAGGGAGATCCTACAATGAGCAGTTCTTC. Its protein is CASSSVGGGRSYNEQFF.